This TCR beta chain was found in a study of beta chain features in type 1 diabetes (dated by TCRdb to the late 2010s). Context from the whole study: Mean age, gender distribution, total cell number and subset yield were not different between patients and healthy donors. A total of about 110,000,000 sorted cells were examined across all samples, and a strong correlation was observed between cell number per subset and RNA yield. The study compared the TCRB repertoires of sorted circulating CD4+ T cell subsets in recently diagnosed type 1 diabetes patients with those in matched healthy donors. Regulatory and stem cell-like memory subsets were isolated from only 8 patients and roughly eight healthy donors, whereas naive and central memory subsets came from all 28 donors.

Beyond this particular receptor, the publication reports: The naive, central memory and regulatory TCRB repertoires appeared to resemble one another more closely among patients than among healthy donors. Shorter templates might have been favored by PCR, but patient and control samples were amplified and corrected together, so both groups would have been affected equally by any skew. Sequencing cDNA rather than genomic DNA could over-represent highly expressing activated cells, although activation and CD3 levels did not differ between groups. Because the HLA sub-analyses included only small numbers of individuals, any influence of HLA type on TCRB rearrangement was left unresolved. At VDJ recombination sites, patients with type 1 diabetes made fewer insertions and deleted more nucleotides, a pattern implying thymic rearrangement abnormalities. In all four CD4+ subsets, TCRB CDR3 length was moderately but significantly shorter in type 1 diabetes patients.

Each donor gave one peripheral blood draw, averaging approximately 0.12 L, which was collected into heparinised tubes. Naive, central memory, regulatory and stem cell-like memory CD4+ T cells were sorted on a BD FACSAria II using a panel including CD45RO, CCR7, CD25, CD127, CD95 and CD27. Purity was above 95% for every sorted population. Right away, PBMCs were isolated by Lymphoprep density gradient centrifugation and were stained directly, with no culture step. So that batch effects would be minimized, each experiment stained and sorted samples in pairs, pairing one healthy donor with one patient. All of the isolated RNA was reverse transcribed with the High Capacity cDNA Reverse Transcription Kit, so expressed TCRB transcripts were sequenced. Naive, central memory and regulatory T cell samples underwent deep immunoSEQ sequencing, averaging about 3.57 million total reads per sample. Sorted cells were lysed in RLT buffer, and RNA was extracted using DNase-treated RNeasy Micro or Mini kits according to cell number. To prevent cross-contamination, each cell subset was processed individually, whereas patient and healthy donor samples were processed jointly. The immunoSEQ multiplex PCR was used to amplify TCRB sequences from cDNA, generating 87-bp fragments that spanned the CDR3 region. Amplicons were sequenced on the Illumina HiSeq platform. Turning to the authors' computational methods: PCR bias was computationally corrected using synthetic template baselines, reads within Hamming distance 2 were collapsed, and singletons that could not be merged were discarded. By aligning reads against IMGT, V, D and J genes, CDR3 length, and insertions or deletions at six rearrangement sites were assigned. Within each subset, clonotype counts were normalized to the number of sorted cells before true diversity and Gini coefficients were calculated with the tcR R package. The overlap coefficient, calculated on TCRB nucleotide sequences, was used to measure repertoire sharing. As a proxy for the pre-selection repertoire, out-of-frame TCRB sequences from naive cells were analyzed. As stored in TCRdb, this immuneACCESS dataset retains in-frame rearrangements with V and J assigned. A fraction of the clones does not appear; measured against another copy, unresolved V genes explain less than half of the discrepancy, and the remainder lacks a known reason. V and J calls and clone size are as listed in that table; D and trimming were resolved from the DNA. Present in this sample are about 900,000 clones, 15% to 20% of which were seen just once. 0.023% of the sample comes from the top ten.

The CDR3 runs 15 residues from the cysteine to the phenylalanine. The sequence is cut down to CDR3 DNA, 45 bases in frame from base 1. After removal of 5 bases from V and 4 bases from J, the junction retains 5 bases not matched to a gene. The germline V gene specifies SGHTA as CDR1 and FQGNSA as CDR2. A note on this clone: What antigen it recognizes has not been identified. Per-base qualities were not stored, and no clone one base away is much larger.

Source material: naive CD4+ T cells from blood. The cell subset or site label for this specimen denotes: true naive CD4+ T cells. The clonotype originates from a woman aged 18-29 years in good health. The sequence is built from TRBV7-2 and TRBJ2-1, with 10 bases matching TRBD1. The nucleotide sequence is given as TGTGCCAGCAGCCTAGGACAGGGGGAATACAATGAGCAGTTCTTC. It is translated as CASSLGQGEYNEQFF.